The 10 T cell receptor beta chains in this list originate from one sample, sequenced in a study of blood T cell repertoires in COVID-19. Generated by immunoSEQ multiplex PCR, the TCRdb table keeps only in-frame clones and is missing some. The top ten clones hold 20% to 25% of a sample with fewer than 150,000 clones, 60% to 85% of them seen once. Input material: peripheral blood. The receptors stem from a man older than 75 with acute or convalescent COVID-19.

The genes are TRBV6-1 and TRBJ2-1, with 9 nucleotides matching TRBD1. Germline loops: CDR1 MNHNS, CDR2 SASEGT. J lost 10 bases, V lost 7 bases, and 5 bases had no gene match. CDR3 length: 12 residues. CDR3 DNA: TGTGCCAGCACCCCAACAGGGGGCGAGCAGTTCTTC. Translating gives CASTPTGGEQFF.

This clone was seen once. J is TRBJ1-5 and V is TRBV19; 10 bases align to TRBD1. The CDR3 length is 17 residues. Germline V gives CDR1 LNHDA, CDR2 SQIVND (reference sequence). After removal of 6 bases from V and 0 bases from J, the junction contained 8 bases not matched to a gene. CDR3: CASSRTGGIFSNQPQHF. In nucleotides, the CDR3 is TGTGCCAGTAGCCGGACAGGGGGTATTTTTAGCAATCAGCCCCAGCATTTT.

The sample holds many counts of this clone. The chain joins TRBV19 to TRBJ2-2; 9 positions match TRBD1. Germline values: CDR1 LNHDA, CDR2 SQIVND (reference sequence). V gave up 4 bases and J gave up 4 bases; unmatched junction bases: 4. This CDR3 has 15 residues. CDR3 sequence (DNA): TGTGCCAGTAGTACGACAGGGGGTAGCACCGGGGAGCTGTTTTTT. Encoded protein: CASSTTGGSTGELFF.

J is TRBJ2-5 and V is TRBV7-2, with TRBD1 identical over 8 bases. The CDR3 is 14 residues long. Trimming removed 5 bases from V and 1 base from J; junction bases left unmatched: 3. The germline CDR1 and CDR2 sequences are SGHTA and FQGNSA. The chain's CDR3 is CASSADRGQETQYF. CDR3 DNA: TGTGCCAGCAGCGCAGACAGGGGCCAAGAGACCCAGTACTTC.

CDR3 bases: TGTGCCAGCAGCTTGGAGGCGGGGGTGATCGCTAATGAAAAACTGTTTTTT. It specifies CASSLEAGVIANEKLFF. The rearrangement links TRBV5-6 to TRBJ1-4; a weak D match, TRBD1 (5 bases). Per germline, CDR1 SGHDT and CDR2 YYEEEE. V lost 0 bases to trimming and J lost 3 bases, with 15 bases between them. The CDR3 runs 17 residues.

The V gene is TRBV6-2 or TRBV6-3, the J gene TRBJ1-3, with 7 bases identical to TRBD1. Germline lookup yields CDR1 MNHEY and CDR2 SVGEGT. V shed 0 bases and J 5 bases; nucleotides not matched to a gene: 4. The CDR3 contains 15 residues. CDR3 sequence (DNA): TGTGCCAGCAGTTACTCTGACAGGGTCCGAAACACCATATATTTT. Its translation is CASSYSDRVRNTIYF.

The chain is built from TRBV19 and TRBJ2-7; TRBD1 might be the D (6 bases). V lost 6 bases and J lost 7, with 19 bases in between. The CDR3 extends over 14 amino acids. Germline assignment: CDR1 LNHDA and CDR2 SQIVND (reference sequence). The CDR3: CASRPGQLSGEQYF. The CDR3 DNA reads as TGTGCCAGTAGACCGGGACAACTCTCTGGGGAGCAGTACTTC.

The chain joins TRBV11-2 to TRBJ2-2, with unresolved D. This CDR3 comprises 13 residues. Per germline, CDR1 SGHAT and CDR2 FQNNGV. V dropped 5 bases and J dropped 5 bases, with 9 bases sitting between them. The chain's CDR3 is CASSGWQTGELFF. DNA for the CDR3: TGTGCCAGCAGCGGCTGGCAGACCGGGGAGCTGTTTTTT.

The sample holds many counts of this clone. CDR3 residues: CASTVGTGPNSPLHF. In nucleotides, the CDR3 is TGTGCCAGTACTGTGGGGACAGGCCCCAATTCACCCCTCCACTTT. V is TRBV19 and J is TRBJ1-6; 8 bases fit TRBD1. V trimming: 7 bases; J trimming: 7 bases; junction bases outside the gene matches: 9. Germline V gene sequence: CDR1 LNHDA, CDR2 SQIVND (reference sequence). The CDR3 totals 15 residues. The variable domain in full, with the rest retrieved from reference TRBV19 and TRBJ1-6, is DGGITQSPKYLFRKEGQNVTLSCEQNLNHDAMYWYRQDPGQGLRLIYYSQIVNDFQKGDIAEGYSVSREKKESFPLTVTSAQKNPTAFYLCASTVGTGPNSPLHFGNGTRLTVT.

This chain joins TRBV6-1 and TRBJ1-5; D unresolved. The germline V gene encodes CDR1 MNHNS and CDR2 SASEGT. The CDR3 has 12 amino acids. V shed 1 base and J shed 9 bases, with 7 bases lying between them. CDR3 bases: TGTGCCAGCAGTGAAGGCCGGGGGCCCCAGCATTTT. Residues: CASSEGRGPQHF.